This TCR beta chain was identified in a study of T cells expressing NK-cell markers. CDR1 and CDR2 from the germline V gene are SGHRS and YFSETQ. This CDR3 has 13 amino acids. TCRdb reprocessed the 5' RACE reads and stores each CDR3 protein as one record, lacking DNA. Its table lists under 200,000 distinct CDR3 sequences. The chain carries TRBV5-1 and TRBJ2-5. This clonotype was sampled from a woman aged 18-69 years in good health. Sequencing was performed on blood T cells: a sorted CD56 or NKG2C T cell subset, CD4+ or CD8+ T cells, or bulk PBMC T cells (not recorded which). The CDR3 is CASRVEPQETQYF.